This T cell receptor beta chain originates from a study of Tregs in tolerant kidney transplant recipients. The study, taken as a whole, reports: For some patients, primers changed over time, blocking nucleotide-level comparison.

Turning to this clone: Its antigen remains unknown.

TCRdb's table, derived via immunoSEQ multiplex PCR, lists solely in-frame clones and lacks some. This sample has approximately 98,000 clones, with about 90% found just once. The germline gives CDR1 KGHSH, CDR2 LQKENI. Trimming stripped 2 bases from V and 4 bases from J, with 14 bases between. CDR3 length equals 15 residues. Material: CD4+ T cells from blood, obtained before the transplant. This receptor was obtained from a human donor who received a combined kidney and bone marrow transplant. The V call is TRBV18, the J call TRBJ1-2, with D perhaps matching TRBD1 (5 bases). CDR3 residues: CASSPASSGVYGYTF. The CDR3 DNA sequence: TGTGCCAGCTCACCAGCGTCGTCGGGGGTCTATGGCTACACCTTC.